A single TCR beta chain is shown here with its context. This record comes from a study of blood T cell repertoires in COVID-19. About the research overall: Samples representing acute and convalescent COVID-19 were sourced from the United States, Italy and Spain. T cells, B-cell-depleted T cells, or PBMCs supplied cDNA or gDNA.

V shed 0 bases and J shed 4 bases, with 11 bases lying between them. The CDR3 loop spans 16 amino acids. Germline CDR1 reads SGHRS; CDR2 reads YFSETQ. In the source study's methods: Amplified reference gene primers provided the basis for estimating nucleated cell counts. Assay used: immunoSEQ multiplex PCR; TCRdb lists only in-frame clones, some missing. That table supplies the V and J calls and clone size; D and trimming were determined from the DNA. The table records hundreds of thousands of clones, about 83% of them present only once. The chain links TRBV5-1 to TRBJ2-6, with D tentatively TRBD2 (5 bases). Source material: peripheral blood. The TCR sequence derives from a woman in her fifties or sixties with acute or convalescent COVID-19. DNA of the CDR3: TGCGCCAGCAGCTTGGGAGGGTCTCAGGGGGCCAACGTCCTGACTTTC. Translation: CASSLGGSQGANVLTF.